This entry features one TCR beta chain sequence. Its specificity is not known. The data originate from a study of cytomegalovirus exposure and HLA in healthy donors. Study-level background: Out of 150 million to 200 million T cells, an earlier analysis found 117 million unique TCR beta sequences in total. Study-wide findings and caveats: Earlier analysis looked at TCR beta V segments, and most were productive about 87% or about 30% of the time. The classifier was said to identify cytomegalovirus status with high specificity and sensitivity. An analysis was carried out at a later point. It showed that HLA-associated TCR beta chains were more clonally expanded than equally common non-associated chains.

The PCR was carried out with 60 Vbeta primers and 13 Jbeta primers. TCRdb keeps only in-frame clones here, not all; method: immunoSEQ multiplex PCR. This table holds about 100,000 clones, about 85% found once. Trimming took 1 base from V and 3 from J; bases not matched to a gene: 3. CDR3 size: 15 residues. Germline CDR1 SNHLY, CDR2 FYNNEI. The sequenced sample was PBMCs. The rearrangement links TRBV2 to TRBJ1-2, with 9 bases lining up with TRBD1. This receptor was taken from a man in his thirties or forties in good health and CMV-seronegative. For the CDR3, the DNA is TGTGCCAGCAGTGAAGTCGGACAGGGGTACTATGGCTACACCTTC. This codes for CASSEVGQGYYGYTF.